This T cell receptor beta chain was found in a study of tumor and adjacent non-tumor tissue in lung cancer. Study-level background: Histology: about a dozen adenocarcinoma, a couple of squamous cell carcinoma, 1 small cell lung cancer. Samples averaged approximately 3.9 million productive TCRbeta reads each. Whole-study findings and limits: Compared with tumor, normal lung showed significantly lower TCR diversity. In normal lung, the top 100 clones were significantly more dominant than in tumor.

As to this clonotype: The antigen is not known.

Germline-derived CDR1 and CDR2 are MDHEN and SYDVKM. This CDR3 contains 16 residues. Trimming left V 7 bases short and J 4 bases short, with 20 bases between. This sample's RNA came from whole unsorted tissue. More than 3 cm separated this lung sample from the edge of the tumor. TCRbeta libraries were built with three rounds of nested PCR, modified from ARM-PCR. In TCRdb, the multiplex PCR reads were re-called with MiXCR into one record per CDR3 protein. The table has around 75,000 distinct CDR3 sequences, approximately 68% seen once; the top ten hold roughly a quarter. This TCR was sampled from a woman between 45 and 60 years old with non-small cell lung cancer. The sample was distant non-tumor lung tissue. The gene calls are TRBV28 and TRBJ1-5, with D perhaps TRBD1 (5 bases). The CDR3 bases are TGTGCCAGCATCCTAACAAGCAGGGTTGCGAATCAGCCCCAGCATTTT. It codes for CASILTSRVANQPQHF.